These 10 T cell receptor beta chains originate from one sample sequenced in a study of PD-L1 blockade in urothelial cancer. Time point reported: peripheral blood 6 weeks after treatment start. Clones were read by immunoSEQ multiplex PCR, and TCRdb kept only the in-frame ones, dropping some. The sample includes about 130,000 clones, about 82% seen only once; the top ten take roughly 2.3%. The input for sequencing was PBMCs, taken around atezolizumab (anti-PD-L1) treatment. The receptors derive from a man aged 50 or older with urothelial cancer.

This clone was detected a few times. This chain uses TRBV5-1 with TRBJ2-1, with D hard to call. This CDR3 spans 16 amino acids. The V gene's germline CDR1 is SGHRS and CDR2 YFSETQ. The V and J ends lost 0 bases and 0 bases respectively, with 10 bases between them. For the CDR3, the DNA is TGCGCCAGCAGCTTGGGACTCCGGAGCTCCTACAATGAGCAGTTCTTC. This codes for CASSLGLRSSYNEQFF.

The gene calls are TRBV28 and TRBJ2-2; a weak D match, TRBD2 (6 bases). The CDR3 sequence is 16 residues long. Between the trimmed V and J ends, which lost 0 bases and 6 bases, there was a span of 14 bases. In germline, CDR1 is MDHEN, CDR2 SYDVKM. The CDR3: CASSLWESGTAGELFF. The CDR3 DNA follows: TGTGCCAGCAGTTTATGGGAATCCGGGACTGCCGGGGAGCTGTTTTTT.

V usage is TRBV18 and J usage is TRBJ1-4; TRBD1 is a possible D gene (6 bases). CDR1 is KGHSH, CDR2 LQKENI, per germline. This CDR3 spans 14 amino acids. Deletions cut 3 bases from V and 7 bases from J, with 12 bases between. CDR3 bases: TGTGCCAGCTCACCCAGGGGAGGGGCTGAAAAACTGTTTTTT. Protein product: CASSPRGGAEKLFF. Complete variable domain (other parts from reference TRBV18 and TRBJ1-4): NAGVMQNPRHLVRRRGQEARLRCSPMKGHSHVYWYRQLPEEGLKFMVYLQKENIIDESGMPKERFSAEFPKEGPSILRIQQVVRGDSAAYFCASSPRGGAEKLFFGSGTQLSVL.

The rearrangement uses TRBV11-2 and TRBJ2-7; 7 bases align to TRBD2. The CDR3 is 14 amino acids. The ends lost 3 bases at V and 1 base at J; junction bases unmatched: 3. Germline V gives CDR1 SGHAT, CDR2 FQNNGV. The CDR3 region is CASSFSGGSYEQYF. The CDR3 DNA reads as TGTGCCAGCAGCTTTTCCGGGGGGTCCTACGAGCAGTACTTC.

This chain uses TRBV21-1 with TRBJ2-6; the listed D gene, TRBD2, was not tested against the DNA. TRBV21-1 is deemed a pseudogene. The CDR3 sequence is 16 residues long. The CDR3 region is CASSKGRGAGANVLTF. CDR3 nucleotides: TGTGCCAGCAGCAAAGGCCGGGGGGCTGGGGCCAACGTCCTGACTTTC.

The chain joins TRBV5-1 to TRBJ2-2; TRBD2 might be the D (7 bases). Germline CDR1 is SGHRS and CDR2 is YFSETQ. The ends were cut back, 6 bases at V and 2 bases at J, with 14 bases in the middle. CDR3 length: 15 residues. CDR3 region: CASTKGGKNTGELFF. Here the CDR3 DNA reads TGCGCCAGCACGAAGGGGGGGAAAAACACCGGGGAGCTGTTTTTT.

The rearrangement joins TRBV6-6 to TRBJ2-7; tentatively, D is TRBD1 (6 bases). Trimming stripped 6 bases from V and 4 bases from J, with 7 bases between. Germline values: CDR1 MNHNY, CDR2 SVGAGI (reference sequence). The CDR3 is made up of 11 amino acids. CDR3 residues: CASRDRYEQYF. As DNA, the CDR3 is TGTGCCAGCAGGGACAGATACGAGCAGTACTTC.

The rearrangement joins TRBV2 to TRBJ2-7; D is possibly TRBD1 (5 bases). The CDR3 totals 14 residues. Trimming took 5 bases from V and 4 from J, leaving 15 bases between them. Per germline, CDR1 SNHLY and CDR2 FYNNEI. The CDR3 DNA reads as TGTGCCAGCAGTCGACCTACAGGTTCGTACGAGCAGTACTTC. Its protein is CASSRPTGSYEQYF.

The rearrangement links TRBV2 to TRBJ2-3; 7 bases agree with TRBD2. Germline CDR1 and CDR2: SNHLY and FYNNEI. The CDR3 sequence is 15 residues long. Trimming cost V 2 bases and J 5 bases; bases outside gene matches: 7. Written as DNA, the CDR3 is TGTGCCAGCAGTGAAAGGGCTAGCGGAGGAGATACGCAGTATTTT. It yields the protein CASSERASGGDTQYF.

The gene calls are TRBV6-1 and TRBJ1-5; unclear D gene. CDR3 length equals 18 residues. The V end was cut by 1 base, the J end by 7 bases, with 23 bases between. CDR1 is MNHNS and CDR2 is SASEGT in the germline V gene. DNA for the CDR3: TGTGCCAGCAGTGAAGAAGGGAGATCCTTAATATTGACCCAGCCCCAGCATTTT. It specifies CASSEEGRSLILTQPQHF.